The T cell receptor (beta chain) under discussion was sequenced for a study of response to subunit inactivated influenza vaccine. Each CDR3 protein is one row after TCRdb ran MiXCR on the RT-PCR reads. The sample holds 530,000 or so distinct CDR3 sequences; approximately 12% are singletons and the top ten take roughly a tenth. In the case of this clonotype: The antigen remains unidentified.

CDR1 and CDR2 (germline): SGHTA, FQGNSA. Trimming stripped 6 bases from V and 5 bases from J, with 13 bases between. This CDR3 region has 13 residues. General study results and limits: The study's authors posited that every seasonal influenza vaccination enlists few new T cells.

The source material was PBMCs from blood, sampled on the day of vaccination. The receptor comes from a man between 45 and 60 years old who received an inactivated influenza vaccine. The rearrangement uses TRBV7-2 and TRBJ2-5; tentative D call: TRBD2 (6 bases). The CDR3 bases are TGTGCCAGCAGAATCGCAGGGAGGGAGACCCAGTACTTC. Its protein product is CASRIAGRETQYF.